Shown below are 11 T cell receptor beta chains from a single sample sequenced in a study of T cells in Graves' hyperthyroidism and ophthalmopathy. Authors of the study amplified TCR beta CDR3 regions from RNA transcripts. RT-PCR in the first round (using the HTBI primer set) targeted the TCR CDR3. MiXCR was run by TCRdb on the multiplex PCR reads, yielding one entry per CDR3 protein. Here the sample spans roughly 380,000 distinct CDR3 sequences, approximately 15% being singletons. Sequencing input: blood. The receptor source for this set is a woman between 55 and 75 years old with Graves' hyperthyroidism.

This clonotype was detected a few times. The chain combines TRBV19 with TRBJ2-7, with D maybe TRBD2 (5 bases). Germline V CDR1 and CDR2: LNHDA, SQIVND (reference sequence). CDR3 length equals 13 residues. V was trimmed by 4 bases and J by 2 bases, leaving 9 bases between them. The CDR3 DNA sequence: TGTGCCAGTAGTAAGGACTCAACCTACGAGCAGTACTTC. Protein: CASSKDSTYEQYF.

This clonotype appeared many times. This chain uses TRBV5-6 with TRBJ2-1; TRBD2 might be the D (6 bases). This CDR3 has 12 amino acids. The V end was cut by 3 bases, the J end by 5 bases, with 6 bases between. Germline V gene sequence: CDR1 SGHDT, CDR2 YYEEEE. The CDR3 DNA is TGTGCCAGCAGCTGGGGGGACAATGAGCAGTTCTTC. As protein: CASSWGDNEQFF.

The chain has TRBV6-4 and TRBJ2-2; TRBD1 matches 8 bases. This CDR3 is 15 amino acids long. Per the germline V gene, CDR1 is MRHNA and CDR2 is SNTAGT. Trimming at V came to 6 bases and at J to 4 bases, leaving 7 bases not matched to a gene. The CDR3 is CASSSTGAGTGELFF. The CDR3 DNA reads TGTGCCAGCAGCTCGACAGGGGCAGGCACCGGGGAGCTGTTTTTT.

V and J are TRBV5-1 and TRBJ1-1; maybe TRBD1 (6 bases). CDR1 is SGHRS, CDR2 YFSETQ, per germline. This CDR3 is 15 amino acids long. V gave up 5 bases and J gave up 0 bases, with 14 bases separating them. CDR3 sequence: CASSFTGLMNTEAFF. CDR3 nucleotides: TGCGCCAGCAGTTTCACAGGGCTCATGAACACTGAAGCTTTCTTT.

In this sample, this clonotype turned up a few times. The chain employs TRBV12-5 and TRBJ1-2; tentatively, D is TRBD1 (5 bases). The CDR3 extends over 13 amino acids. Trimming left V 8 bases short and J 1 base short, with 11 bases between. Germline V gene lookup returns CDR1 LGHNT and CDR2 FRNRAP. The CDR3 spells CASWDGFNYGYTF. CDR3 nucleotide sequence: TGTGCTAGTTGGGACGGTTTTAACTATGGCTACACCTTC.

This clonotype was detected a few times. The rearrangement joins TRBV5-6 to TRBJ2-7, with 9 bases matching TRBD1. CDR1 is SGHDT and CDR2 is YYEEEE in the germline V gene. CDR3 size: 14 residues. V trimming: 3 bases; J trimming: 4 bases; junction bases outside the gene matches: 5. The CDR3 is CASSSDRGGYEQYF. In nucleotides, the CDR3 is TGTGCCAGCAGCTCCGACAGGGGGGGATACGAGCAGTACTTC.

A few counts support this clonotype. The chain joins TRBV15 to TRBJ1-5; TRBD1 matches 7 bases. Per the germline V gene, CDR1 is LNHNV and CDR2 is YYDKDF (reference sequence). V dropped 2 bases and J dropped 4; count of bases not matched to a gene: 5. The CDR3 covers 15 residues. CDR3 bases: TGTGCCACCAGCAGACAGAAGACAGGGAATCAGCCCCAGCATTTT. Encoded protein: CATSRQKTGNQPQHF. The whole variable domain, filled in from reference TRBV15 and TRBJ1-5, reads DAMVIQNPRYQVTQFGKPVTLSCSQTLNHNVMYWYQQKSSQAPKLLFHYYDKDFNNEADTPDNFQSRRPNTSFCFLDIRSPGLGDTAMYLCATSRQKTGNQPQHFGDGTRLSIL.

In its sample, this clonotype was seen many times. The CDR3: CASSYRTGGEGADTQYF. The CDR3 nucleotides are TGTGCCAGCAGTTACCGGACAGGGGGCGAAGGCGCAGATACGCAGTATTTT. The chain uses TRBV6-2 or TRBV6-3 and TRBJ2-3, with 11 bases matching TRBD1. This CDR3 has 17 residues. Germline V gene lookup returns CDR1 MNHEY and CDR2 SVGEGT. J gave up 4 bases and V 2 bases, and 8 bases lay outside the gene matches.

This clonotype came up a few times. The chain links TRBV11-3 to TRBJ2-2; D is possibly TRBD1 (5 bases). Germline lookup yields CDR1 SGHNT and CDR2 YENEEA. The CDR3 loop spans 14 amino acids. The V end lost 8 bases, the J end lost 0 bases, and 10 bases lay between the germline ends. For the CDR3, the DNA is TGTGCCAGCGCCCGACAGACGAACACCGGGGAGCTGTTTTTT. Its protein product is CASARQTNTGELFF. Variable domain in full (rest from reference TRBV11-3 and TRBJ2-2): EAGVVQSPRYKIIEKKQPVAFWCNPISGHNTLYWYLQNLGQGPELLIRYENEEAVDDSQLPKDRFSAERLKGVDSTLKIQPAELGDSAVYLCASARQTNTGELFFGEGSRLTVL.

This clonotype was picked up a small number of times. J is TRBJ2-7 and V is TRBV6-1, with D possibly matching TRBD2 (5 bases). There are 14 residues in the CDR3. CDR1 and CDR2 from the germline V gene are MNHNS and SASEGT. The V and J ends lost 6 bases and 6 bases respectively, with 18 bases between them. CDR3 residues: CASRNVYGNSEQYF. CDR3 sequence (DNA): TGTGCCAGCAGAAATGTTTACGGGAACTCCGAGCAGTACTTC.

This clonotype was detected a few times. This chain links TRBV12-3 or TRBV12-4 with TRBJ2-1, with 7 nucleotides matching TRBD2. The CDR3 spans 15 residues. The V gene end was trimmed by 5 bases and the J gene end by 7 bases; junction bases not matched to a gene: 11. The CDR3 DNA follows: TGTGCCAGCAGTCGTATGCGGGAGTGGGGTAATGAGCAGTTCTTC. Translated: CASSRMREWGNEQFF.